This T cell receptor beta chain was captured by sequencing in a study of T cell changes during pregnancy in multiple sclerosis. Profiling relied on immunoSEQ multiplex PCR, and the TCRdb table lists in-frame clones only, not all of them. The repertoire holds about 31,000 clones, with approximately 91% as singletons. The sequence was obtained from a female donor with multiple sclerosis, enrolled in a pregnancy study. The sequencing used CD8+ T cells from peripheral blood mononuclear cells, collected in the second trimester of pregnancy.

CDR3 sequence: CASSRSGVGSYEQYF. The CDR3 DNA sequence: TGTGCCAGCAGCCGTAGCGGTGTGGGGTCCTACGAGCAGTACTTC. The chain employs TRBV11-3 and TRBJ2-7, with TRBD2 as a possible D gene (6 bases). This CDR3 is 15 amino acids long. The germline gives CDR1 SGHNT, CDR2 YENEEA. Trimming took off 5 bases at V and 1 base at J, with 15 bases between the two ends.